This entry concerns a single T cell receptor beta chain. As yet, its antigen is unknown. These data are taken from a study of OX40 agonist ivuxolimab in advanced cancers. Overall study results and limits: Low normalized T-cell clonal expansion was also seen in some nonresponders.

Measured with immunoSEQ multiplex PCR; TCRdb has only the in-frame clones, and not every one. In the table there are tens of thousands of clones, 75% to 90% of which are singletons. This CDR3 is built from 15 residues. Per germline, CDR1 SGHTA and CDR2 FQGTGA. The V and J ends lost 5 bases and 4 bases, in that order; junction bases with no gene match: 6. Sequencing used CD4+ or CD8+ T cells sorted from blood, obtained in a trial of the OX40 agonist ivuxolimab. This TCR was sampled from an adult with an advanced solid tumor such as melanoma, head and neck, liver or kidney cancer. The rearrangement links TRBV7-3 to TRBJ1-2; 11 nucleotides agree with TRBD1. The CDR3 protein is CASSLTGQGAYGYTF. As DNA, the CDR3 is TGTGCCAGCAGCCTCACCGGACAGGGGGCCTATGGCTACACCTTC. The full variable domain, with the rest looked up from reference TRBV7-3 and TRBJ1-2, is GAGVSQTPSNKVTEKGKYVELRCDPISGHTALYWYRQSLGQGPEFLIYFQGTGAADDSGLPNDRFFAVRPEGSVSTLKIQRTERGDSAVYLCASSLTGQGAYGYTFGSGTRLTVV.